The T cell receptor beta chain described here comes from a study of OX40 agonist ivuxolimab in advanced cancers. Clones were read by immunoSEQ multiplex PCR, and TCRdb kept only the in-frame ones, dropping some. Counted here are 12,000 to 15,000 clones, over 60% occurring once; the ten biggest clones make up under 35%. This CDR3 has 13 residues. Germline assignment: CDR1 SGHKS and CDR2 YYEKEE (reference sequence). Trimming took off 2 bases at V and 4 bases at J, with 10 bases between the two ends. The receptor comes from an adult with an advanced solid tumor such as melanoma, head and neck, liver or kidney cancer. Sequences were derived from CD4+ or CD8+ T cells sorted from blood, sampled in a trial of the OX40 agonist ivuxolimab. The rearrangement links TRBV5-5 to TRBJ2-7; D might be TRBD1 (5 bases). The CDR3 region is CASSFFAGYEQYF. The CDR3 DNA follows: TGTGCCAGCAGCTTTTTCGCAGGGTACGAGCAGTACTTC.